These 15 T cell receptor beta chains were all obtained from the same sample, sequenced in a study of neurological immune-mediated disorders. MiXCR, applied by TCRdb to the 5' RACE reads, yields one record per CDR3 protein. Of 81,000 or so distinct CDR3 sequences in the sample, about 13% were seen once. Regarding time point: longitudinal time-point 2. Sequencing was performed on PBMCs. These receptors originate from a female donor with HTLV-1-associated myelopathy (HAM/TSP).

This clonotype was seen a handful of times. The rearrangement links TRBV10-1 to TRBJ2-1; 11 bases are a match to TRBD2. The CDR3 has 16 residues. Looked up from germline, CDR1 is WNHNN and CDR2 is SYGVQD (reference sequence). V dropped 4 bases and J dropped 7; count of bases not matched to a gene: 9. CDR3 sequence (DNA): TGCGCCAGCAGTGGGGACTGGACTAGCGGGCTTAATGAGCAGTTCTTC. This translates into CASSGDWTSGLNEQFF.

This clonotype was observed at least ten times. The chain is built from TRBV6-5 and TRBJ2-7, with D possibly TRBD1 on 6 matching bases. The CDR3 runs to 14 residues. Germline V lookup: CDR1 MNHEY, CDR2 SVGAGI. Deletions cut 2 bases from V and 3 bases from J, with 11 bases between. CDR3 amino acids: CASSYAGQLYEQYF. The CDR3 nucleotides read TGTGCCAGCAGTTACGCTGGACAGCTCTACGAGCAGTACTTC.

On this clonotype itself: This likely comes from a read error, as the CDR3 has no conserved phenylalanine or tryptophan at its end. No DNA is shown, since the ends of the CDR3 on it are uncertain; the CDR3 is the one TCRdb lists. The gene calls are TRBV4-1 and TRBJ2-2; the D call TRBD1 from the table was never checked on the DNA. Including both end residues, the CDR3 is 17 amino acids long. Germline values: CDR1 MGHRA, CDR2 YSYEKL. This CDR3 is CASSRESVQRGTGELLL.

Ten or more counts support this clonotype. V and J are TRBV18 and TRBJ2-3; D could derive from TRBD1 or TRBD2 (5 bases each). Germline CDR1 and CDR2: KGHSH and LQKENI. CDR3 length: 14 amino acids. The V gene lost 1 base and the J gene lost 4 bases, with 9 bases spanning the gap. CDR3 protein: CASSPRGMSDTQYF. The CDR3 DNA sequence: TGTGCCAGCTCACCACGGGGGATGTCAGATACGCAGTATTTT.

This clonotype occurred many times. The chain is built from TRBV29-1 and TRBJ2-1; D possibly uses TRBD1 or TRBD2 (6 bases each). There are 13 residues in the CDR3. Germline lookup yields CDR1 SQVTM and CDR2 ANQGSEA. V was trimmed by 4 bases and J by 7 bases, leaving 14 bases between them. CDR3 sequence reads: CSVGWGARNEQFF. CDR3 bases: TGCAGCGTTGGGTGGGGGGCGCGGAATGAGCAGTTCTTC.

This clonotype came up many times. The chain links TRBV20-1 to TRBJ1-1, with D uncertain. The V end lost 6 bases, the J end lost 5 bases, and 19 bases lay between the germline ends. CDR1 is DFQATT and CDR2 is SNEGSKA in the germline V gene (reference sequence). The CDR3 extends over 14 amino acids. The CDR3 is CSARGFGKRTEAFF. DNA of the CDR3: TGCAGTGCCCGCGGGTTCGGGAAACGGACTGAAGCTTTCTTT.

This clonotype was counted at least ten times. V usage is TRBV11-2 and J usage is TRBJ2-7; possibly TRBD1 for D (5 bases). Trimming pared 1 base from V and 1 base from J, leaving 11 bases between. The CDR3 extends over 15 amino acids. In germline, CDR1 is SGHAT, CDR2 FQNNGV. The DNA for the CDR3 is TGTGCCAGCAGCTTAGGGGCCCAGGGATCCTACGAGCAGTACTTC. Translating it yields CASSLGAQGSYEQYF.

The chain links TRBV27 to TRBJ2-7; D is perhaps TRBD2 (6 bases). Germline V lookup: CDR1 MNHEY, CDR2 SMNVEV (reference sequence). The CDR3 has 15 residues. Trimming shortened V by 1 base and J by 3 bases, and 13 bases separated the two germline ends. The CDR3 region has the DNA TGTGCCAGCAGTTTATATGCCCCCGGGGGCTACGAGCAGTACTTC. Translating it yields CASSLYAPGGYEQYF.

About this clonotype itself: A much larger clone sits a single nucleotide away, making a read error possible. The chain combines TRBV5-8 with TRBJ2-3, with TRBD2 as a possible D gene (6 bases). Germline V gives CDR1 SGHTS, CDR2 YDEGEE. V gave up 4 bases and J gave up 2 bases, with 14 bases separating them. This CDR3 has 15 amino acids. CDR3 sequence reads: CASSGGIGSTDTQYF. In nucleotides, the CDR3 is TGTGCCAGCAGCGGGGGGATAGGGTCCACAGATACGCAGTATTTT.

This clonotype was recorded many times. The chain links TRBV5-1 to TRBJ1-1, with a possible D match to TRBD1 (5 bases). The germline V gene encodes CDR1 SGHRS and CDR2 YFSETQ. The CDR3 consists of 18 residues. The V gene lost 1 base and the J gene lost 3 bases, with 22 bases spanning the gap. CDR3 bases: TGCGCCAGCAGCTTGTATTCTTTAGGTGGACAACGGGACACTGAAGCTTTCTTT. It codes for CASSLYSLGGQRDTEAFF.

This clonotype showed up many times. This chain uses TRBV28 with TRBJ2-1, with D tentatively TRBD1 (5 bases). The V gene lost 1 base and the J gene lost 8 bases, with 24 bases spanning the gap. Germline V lookup: CDR1 MDHEN, CDR2 SYDVKM. The CDR3 runs to 18 residues. For the CDR3, the DNA is TGTGCCAGCAGTTTATTAGGATCGGCCGGGCAGGGTGGGTATGAGCAGTTCTTC. Translation gives CASSLLGSAGQGGYEQFF.

This clonotype was detected ten times or more. This chain joins TRBV5-1 and TRBJ1-2, with 7 bases lining up with TRBD1. Germline CDR1 SGHRS, CDR2 YFSETQ. The V segment lost 4 bases and the J segment 3 bases; nucleotides outside the gene matches: 6. CDR3 length: 14 amino acids. This CDR3 is CASSADRADYGYTF. The CDR3 DNA sequence: TGCGCCAGCAGCGCCGACAGGGCCGACTATGGCTACACCTTC.

This clonotype was counted ten times or more. V gene TRBV5-1 combines with J gene TRBJ2-3; 7 bases match TRBD1. CDR1 is SGHRS, CDR2 YFSETQ, per germline. The CDR3 spans 14 residues. Unmatched junction bases numbered 5, after V lost 2 bases and J lost 5 bases. For the CDR3, the DNA is TGCGCCAGCAGCTTTGAGGGGGCTAAAGATACGCAGTATTTT. This encodes CASSFEGAKDTQYF.

This clonotype was counted ten times or more. V gene TRBV12-3 or TRBV12-4 combines with J gene TRBJ2-3, with TRBD2 matching 10 bases. The ends lost 5 bases at V and 4 bases at J; junction bases unmatched: 6. This CDR3 has 15 amino acids. CDR3 sequence: CASSPTSGLADTQYF. The CDR3 region has the DNA TGTGCCAGCAGTCCGACTAGCGGGTTGGCAGATACGCAGTATTTT.

This clonotype was observed many times. The V call is TRBV2, the J call TRBJ1-2; the D gene is possibly TRBD1 (6 bases). The CDR3 loop spans 14 amino acids. The ends were cut back, 6 bases at V and 1 base at J, with 12 bases in the middle. Looked up from germline, CDR1 is SNHLY and CDR2 is FYNNEI. The CDR3 DNA follows: TGTGCCAGCAGAACAGGGAGGGTTAACTATGGCTACACCTTC. It encodes CASRTGRVNYGYTF.